The T cell receptor beta chain described here comes from a study of T cell changes during pregnancy in multiple sclerosis. Trimming took 5 bases from V and 1 from J, leaving 9 bases between them. The CDR3 is made up of 14 amino acids. Germline V gene lookup returns CDR1 LNHDA and CDR2 SQIVND (reference sequence). TCRdb's table, derived via immunoSEQ multiplex PCR, lists solely in-frame clones and lacks some. Of around 100,000 clones in the sample, about 90% are singletons; the top ten hold 0.93%. This clone occurred once. This receptor was taken from a female donor with multiple sclerosis, enrolled in a pregnancy study. The chain joins TRBV19 to TRBJ2-1; no definite D call. The material sequenced was peripheral blood, taken after pregnancy. The DNA for the CDR3 is TGTGCCAGTAGTCCCGCTAGGTCCTACAATGAGCAGTTCTTC. It translates to CASSPARSYNEQFF.